A single sample is the source of the 10 T cell receptor beta chains below, sequenced in a study of T cells after yellow fever vaccination. TCRdb passed the 5' RACE reads through MiXCR, listing each CDR3 protein once. Of about 350,000 distinct CDR3 sequences listed, 9.5% to 15% are singletons. The sample in question was CD4+ T cells sorted from PBMCs, obtained 15 days after the yellow fever booster vaccination. The receptor source for this set is a young man who received the YFV17D yellow fever vaccine.

Ten or more counts support this clonotype. The V call is TRBV5-1, the J call TRBJ2-1, with 9 bases lining up with TRBD1. Germline V gene sequence: CDR1 SGHRS, CDR2 YFSETQ. With 5 bases clipped from V and 5 bases from J, the junction kept 8 bases outside the gene matches. The CDR3 runs to 15 residues. The CDR3 sequence: CASRSRDRVDNEQFF. DNA for the CDR3: TGCGCCAGCAGGTCTAGGGACAGGGTGGACAATGAGCAGTTCTTC.

The chain combines TRBV5-1 with TRBJ2-3; the D gene is possibly TRBD2 (6 bases). The ends were cut back, 1 base at V and 1 base at J, with 13 bases in the middle. The germline V gene encodes CDR1 SGHRS and CDR2 YFSETQ. This CDR3 contains 16 residues. CDR3 nucleotide sequence: TGCGCCAGCAGCTTGACGTGGGGGGTTGGCACAGATACGCAGTATTTT. Amino acids: CASSLTWGVGTDTQYF.

The chain recombines TRBV11-2 with TRBJ1-2, with D unresolved. Trimming took 4 bases from V and 4 from J, leaving 19 bases between them. Germline CDR1 SGHAT, CDR2 FQNNGV. The CDR3 has 16 residues. CDR3 sequence (DNA): TGTGCCAGCAGCTCCCTATCCCGGGGAACCTTCTATGGCTACACCTTC. It codes for CASSSLSRGTFYGYTF. The entire variable domain, with the rest obtained from reference TRBV11-2 and TRBJ1-2, is as follows: EAGVAQSPRYKIIEKRQSVAFWCNPISGHATLYWYQQILGQGPKLLIQFQNNGVVDDSQLPKDRFSAERLKGVDSTLKIQPAKLEDSAVYLCASSSLSRGTFYGYTFGSGTRLTVV.

This clonotype was recorded at least ten times. J is TRBJ2-5 and V is TRBV29-1, with 8 bases that match TRBD1. Trimming cost V 3 bases and J 4 bases; bases outside gene matches: 1. The germline CDR1 and CDR2 sequences are SQVTM and ANQGSEA. This CDR3 is 12 amino acids long. CDR3 in DNA: TGCAGCGTTGACAGGGGGCGAGAGACCCAGTACTTC. It codes for CSVDRGRETQYF.

This clonotype has only a few counts. The V and J genes are TRBV5-1 and TRBJ2-3, with a possible D match to TRBD2 (7 bases). Germline V gives CDR1 SGHRS, CDR2 YFSETQ. The CDR3 runs 15 residues. The V end lost 7 bases, the J end lost 4 bases, and 19 bases lay between the germline ends. The CDR3 loop reads CASYPRPGGPDTQYF. The CDR3 DNA is TGCGCCAGCTACCCCCGGCCGGGGGGCCCAGATACGCAGTATTTT.

This clonotype was counted only a few times. V gene TRBV20-1 combines with J gene TRBJ2-3; 10 bases agree with TRBD2. The germline V gene has CDR1 DFQATT and CDR2 SNEGSKA (reference sequence). The CDR3 runs 15 residues. With 1 base clipped from V and 11 bases from J, the junction kept 12 bases outside the gene matches. CDR3 DNA sequence: TGCAGTGCTAGAGGCGTAGCGGGGGGATACATTGGGCAGTATTTT. It translates to CSARGVAGGYIGQYF.

The gene calls are TRBV12-3 or TRBV12-4 and TRBJ1-1, with no clear D. Trimming cost V 5 bases and J 1 base, with 14 bases left between them. CDR3 size: 15 residues. The CDR3 coding sequence is TGTGCCAGCAGTCCCTGGGTCCGGGGGAACACTGAAGCTTTCTTT. This gives the protein CASSPWVRGNTEAFF.

The J gene is TRBJ1-1, the V gene TRBV9; D possibly corresponds to TRBD1 (6 bases). V gave up 2 bases and J gave up 4 bases, with 9 bases separating them. This CDR3 region has 13 residues. Germline loops: CDR1 SGDLS, CDR2 YYNGEE. CDR3 sequence (DNA): TGTGCCAGCAGCGTGGACAGTAGCACTGAAGCTTTCTTT. Protein: CASSVDSSTEAFF.

This sequence joins TRBV18 and TRBJ2-5; 10 bases are a match to TRBD1. V dropped 2 bases and J dropped 4; count of bases not matched to a gene: 4. The CDR3 loop spans 15 amino acids. Germline values: CDR1 KGHSH, CDR2 LQKENI. The CDR3 loop reads CASSPDRGRGETQYF. The CDR3 region has the DNA TGTGCCAGCTCACCAGACAGGGGGCGAGGAGAGACCCAGTACTTC.

This chain uses TRBV12-3 or TRBV12-4 with TRBJ2-7, with D perhaps TRBD2 (6 bases). This CDR3 has 12 residues. V was cut by 3 bases and J by 6 bases, with 9 bases left in between. CDR3 sequence reads: CASSFGGGEQYF. The CDR3 DNA follows: TGTGCCAGCAGTTTTGGGGGAGGCGAGCAGTACTTC.